This entry lists 4 T cell receptor beta chains sequenced from one sample in a study of OX40 agonist ivuxolimab in advanced cancers. Clones were sequenced by immunoSEQ multiplex PCR, and TCRdb holds only the in-frame ones, with some missing. The table shows tens of thousands of clones, with about 88% occurring only once. This sample comprised CD4+ or CD8+ T cells sorted from blood, obtained in a trial of the OX40 agonist ivuxolimab. These receptors all stem from an adult with an advanced solid tumor such as melanoma, head and neck, liver or kidney cancer.

This chain joins TRBV7-2 and TRBJ2-1, with TRBD2 as a possible D gene (6 bases). Trimming removed 1 base from V and 0 bases from J, with 10 bases in between. The CDR3 has 16 residues. Germline V gene lookup returns CDR1 SGHTA and CDR2 FQGNSA. The CDR3 DNA reads as TGTGCCAGCAGCTTAGGGTGGCGGGGCTCCTACAATGAGCAGTTCTTC. As protein: CASSLGWRGSYNEQFF.

V usage is TRBV14 and J usage is TRBJ2-3; 7 bases line up with TRBD2. The CDR3 totals 13 residues. The germline gives CDR1 SGHDN, CDR2 FVKESK. V dropped 1 base and J dropped 10; count of bases not matched to a gene: 5. The CDR3 DNA reads as TGTGCCAGCAGCCAAGGGACTAGACGGGCGCAGTATTTT. Its protein product is CASSQGTRRAQYF. The full variable domain, rest sourced from reference TRBV14 and TRBJ2-3, is EAGVTQFPSHSVIEKGQTVTLRCDPISGHDNLYWYRRVMGKEIKFLLHFVKESKQDESGMPNNRFLAERTGGTYSTLKVQPAELEDSGVYFCASSQGTRRAQYFGPGTRLTVL.

The chain carries TRBV5-1 and TRBJ1-6, with TRBD1 matching 8 bases. The CDR3 totals 15 residues. V trimming: 3 bases; J trimming: 10 bases; junction bases outside the gene matches: 9. Germline V gene lookup returns CDR1 SGHRS and CDR2 YFSETQ. CDR3 protein: CASSYGDRGGSPLHF. CDR3 coding DNA: TGCGCCAGCAGCTATGGCGACAGGGGAGGATCACCCCTCCACTTT.

The rearrangement links TRBV4-3 to TRBJ1-1, with 7 nucleotides matching TRBD1. CDR3 size: 16 residues. Germline V gene data show CDR1 as LGHNA and CDR2 as YSLEER. V shed 4 bases, J shed 3 bases, and the junction held 11 bases outside the gene matches. The CDR3: CASSPGGGTAYTEAFF. The CDR3, as DNA: TGCGCCAGCAGCCCAGGGGGAGGGACGGCGTACACTGAAGCTTTCTTT.